This T cell receptor beta chain was found in a study of cytomegalovirus exposure and HLA in healthy donors. Findings and caveats of the study: Rarity characterized most TCR sequences, yet some public TCRs appeared in many donors. Associated with cytomegalovirus, according to the listing, were 164 TCR beta chains. Common viral pathogens (according to a later analysis) appeared linked to several of the most significant clusters.

The CDR3 consists of 15 residues. Trimming took 0 bases from V and 4 from J, leaving 9 bases between them. Germline CDR1 reads ENHRY; CDR2 reads SYGVKD. This clone was detected many times. The antigen remains undetermined. Primers for the PCR totalled 60 Vbeta and 13 Jbeta. The repertoire was sequenced with immunoSEQ multiplex PCR; TCRdb's copy has only in-frame clones and lacks some. The profile shows more than 95,000 clones, 64% of them singletons. Sequenced: PBMCs. This chain connects TRBV10-3 to TRBJ1-4; tentative D call: TRBD1 (5 bases). The source is a man in his 60s in good health and CMV-seronegative. CDR3 loop: CAISESGTINEKLFF. The CDR3 bases are TGTGCCATCAGTGAGTCGGGGACTATTAATGAAAAACTGTTTTTT.